The 30 T cell receptor beta chains presented below share a single source sample, sequenced in a study of control samples from healthy donors and cancer patients. Generated by immunoSEQ multiplex PCR, the TCRdb table keeps only in-frame clones and is missing some. The sample has more than 95,000 clones; about 80% are singletons. Sequenced input: blood. The receptors here all came from a woman in her forties or fifties in good health.

The V gene is TRBV6-2 or TRBV6-3, the J gene TRBJ2-1; 8 nucleotides match TRBD1. Looked up from germline, CDR1 is MNHEY and CDR2 is SVGEGT. There are 15 residues in the CDR3. With V trimmed by 5 bases and J by 2 bases, 5 bases remained unmatched. In DNA, the CDR3 is TGTGCCAGCAGTGCGGACAGGGACCCCTACAATGAGCAGTTCTTC. Protein product: CASSADRDPYNEQFF.

In its sample, this clone was seen a few times. V gene TRBV9 combines with J gene TRBJ1-5; TRBD1 might be the D (5 bases). CDR3 size: 15 residues. The germline V gene encodes CDR1 SGDLS and CDR2 YYNGEE. V shed 0 bases and J shed 5 bases, with 12 bases lying between them. CDR3: CASSVAGAPDQPQHF. CDR3 nucleotide sequence: TGTGCCAGCAGCGTAGCCGGGGCCCCGGATCAGCCCCAGCATTTT. Combining the CDR3 with reference TRBV9 and TRBJ1-5 gives the whole variable domain DSGVTQTPKHLITATGQRVTLRCSPRSGDLSVYWYQQSLDQGLQFLIQYYNGEERAKGNILERFSAQQFPDLHSELNLSSLELGDSALYFCASSVAGAPDQPQHFGDGTRLSIL.

The chain carries TRBV6-5 and TRBJ2-7, with TRBD2 matching 8 bases. The CDR3 extends over 14 amino acids. V lost 5 bases and J lost 4; bases outside the gene matches: 7. Germline CDR1 is MNHEY and CDR2 is SVGAGI. CDR3 protein: CASSRPSGSYEQYF. In DNA, the CDR3 is TGTGCCAGCAGTAGGCCAAGCGGGAGTTACGAGCAGTACTTC.

This chain uses TRBV6-5 with TRBJ2-1, with D hard to call. V gave up 1 base and J gave up 4 bases, with 5 bases separating them. CDR3 length: 13 residues. From germline, CDR1 is MNHEY and CDR2 SVGAGI. CDR3 nucleotide sequence: TGTGCCAGCAGTTACTTAGGGTACAATGAGCAGTTCTTC. Translated: CASSYLGYNEQFF.

V gene TRBV12-3 or TRBV12-4 combines with J gene TRBJ2-3; D not certain. This CDR3 comprises 11 residues. The V end lost 4 bases, the J end lost 2 bases, and 1 base lay between the germline ends. CDR3 sequence (DNA): TGTGCCAGCAGTTACACAGATACGCAGTATTTT. Its protein is CASSYTDTQYF.

The V and J genes are TRBV18 and TRBJ1-1, with no clear D. Trimming removed 2 bases at V and 0 bases at J, with 10 bases between. This CDR3 is built from 15 residues. CDR1 KGHSH and CDR2 LQKENI come from the germline V gene. The CDR3 here is CASSPTQPMNTEAFF. The CDR3, as DNA: TGTGCCAGCTCACCAACGCAGCCCATGAACACTGAAGCTTTCTTT. The whole variable domain, remainder taken from reference TRBV18 and TRBJ1-1, is NAGVMQNPRHLVRRRGQEARLRCSPMKGHSHVYWYRQLPEEGLKFMVYLQKENIIDESGMPKERFSAEFPKEGPSILRIQQVVRGDSAAYFCASSPTQPMNTEAFFGQGTRLTVV.

Comment on this clone: The junction departs from germline at one end; a sequencing error may be responsible. The rearrangement joins TRBV7-9 to TRBJ2-3; 9 bases agree with TRBD2. The germline gives CDR1 SEHNR, CDR2 FQNEAQ (reference sequence). The CDR3 is 11 residues long. Here the CDR3 reads CASSLGLRGGF. For the CDR3, the DNA is TGTGCCAGCAGCTTAGGGCTGCGGGGGGGTTTT.

This chain's CDR3 is CASSELSPIKETQYF. CDR3 in DNA: TGTGCCAGCAGTGAATTGTCGCCTATCAAGGAGACCCAGTACTTC. The gene calls are TRBV25-1 and TRBJ2-5; D not resolved. Per germline, CDR1 MGHDK and CDR2 SYGVNS. Trimming removed 1 base at V and 5 bases at J, with 14 bases between. This CDR3 has 15 amino acids.

This clone was observed a handful of times. V usage is TRBV15 and J usage is TRBJ2-1; D is unresolved. The CDR3 sequence is 12 residues long. Germline CDR1 LNHNV, CDR2 YYDKDF (reference sequence). V was clipped by 2 bases and J by 7 bases, with 6 bases between them. CDR3 in amino acids: CATSRPKNEQFF. The CDR3 DNA reads as TGTGCCACCAGCAGACCTAAGAATGAGCAGTTCTTC. Using reference TRBV15 and TRBJ2-1 for the parts outside the CDR3, the full variable domain is DAMVIQNPRYQVTQFGKPVTLSCSQTLNHNVMYWYQQKSSQAPKLLFHYYDKDFNNEADTPDNFQSRRPNTSFCFLDIRSPGLGDTAMYLCATSRPKNEQFFGPGTRLTVL.

Concerning this clone: One junction end does not reproduce the germline sequence, and a read error may be involved. At the DNA level, this CDR3 is encoded by other sequences in the same sample as well. V is TRBV6-5 and J is TRBJ1-5; 9 bases match TRBD1. Looked up from germline, CDR1 is MNHEY and CDR2 is SVGAGI. The CDR3 is made up of 15 amino acids. The CDR3 DNA sequence: TGCGCCAGCAGTTACTCCTGGACAGGGGAGCAGCCCCAGCATTTT. It specifies CASSYSWTGEQPQHF.

This rearrangement joins TRBV6-1 to TRBJ1-5; 8 nucleotides line up with TRBD1. The CDR3 runs 16 residues. Germline V gene data show CDR1 as MNHNS and CDR2 as SASEGT. V lost 4 bases to trimming and J lost 2 bases; unmatched junction nucleotides: 7. CDR3 amino acids: CASSGSTGGRNQPQHF. CDR3 coding DNA: TGTGCCAGCAGTGGCTCAACAGGGGGGCGCAATCAGCCCCAGCATTTT.

This clone showed up just once. V and J are TRBV3-1 (or the pseudogene TRBV3-2) and TRBJ1-1; no clear D. Germline V gene sequence: CDR1 LGHDT, CDR2 YNNKEL (reference sequence). The CDR3 has 15 residues. Deletions cut 0 bases from V and 4 bases from J, with 12 bases between. The CDR3 coding sequence is TGTGCCAGCAGCCAAGATATAGGGAGCAGCACTGAAGCTTTCTTT. Translating it yields CASSQDIGSSTEAFF.

This clone came up once. The chain has TRBV5-4 and TRBJ1-1, with D hard to call. Germline CDR1 and CDR2: SGHNT and YYREEE (reference sequence). V was clipped by 0 bases and J by 10 bases, with 13 bases between them. The CDR3 totals 13 residues. The CDR3 sequence: CASSLETDSGAFF. CDR3 in DNA: TGTGCCAGCAGCTTGGAAACCGATTCTGGAGCTTTCTTT.

The V gene is TRBV11-3, the J gene TRBJ2-7; 10 bases align to TRBD2. Germline CDR1 and CDR2: SGHNT and YENEEA. The CDR3 spans 20 residues. The V and J ends lost 0 bases and 3 bases, in that order; junction bases with no gene match: 17. CDR3 loop: CASSLDLRGLAGVRNYEQYF. In DNA form, the CDR3 reads TGTGCCAGCAGCTTAGATCTGAGAGGTCTAGCGGGAGTAAGAAACTACGAGCAGTACTTC.

CDR3 sequence: CASGQGRLFF. For the CDR3, the DNA is TGTGCCAGCGGACAGGGGAGACTGTTTTTT. The chain couples TRBV4-2 to TRBJ1-4; 9 bases are a match to TRBD1. From germline, CDR1 is LGHNA and CDR2 YNFKEQ. The CDR3 is 10 amino acids. Losses at the gene ends were 8 bases for V and 13 bases for J; bases not matched to a gene: 2.

The chain couples TRBV6-5 to TRBJ2-3; the D is unclear. CDR3 length: 14 residues. Germline V gives CDR1 MNHEY, CDR2 SVGAGI. The ends were cut back, 6 bases at V and 1 base at J, with 11 bases in the middle. The CDR3 nucleotides read TGTGCCAGCAGAGATGGATTTCGCACAGATACGCAGTATTTT. Its translation is CASRDGFRTDTQYF.

This clone has a single count. The genes are TRBV7-3 and TRBJ1-1; 8 bases match TRBD1. The CDR3 is made up of 15 amino acids. V was pared by 5 bases and J by 5 bases, with 10 bases of the junction left unmatched. Per the germline V gene, CDR1 is SGHTA and CDR2 is FQGTGA. CDR3 in amino acids: CASSIDGQGGTEAFF. CDR3 DNA: TGTGCCAGCAGCATCGATGGACAGGGTGGTACTGAAGCTTTCTTT.

This clone was seen more than once but under ten times. The chain is built from TRBV7-2 and TRBJ2-5, with a possible D match to TRBD2 (5 bases). The germline gives CDR1 SGHTA, CDR2 FQGNSA. The CDR3 is 15 amino acids. V was shortened by 5 bases and J by 2 bases, with 15 bases between the two germline ends. CDR3 sequence reads: CASSRLFDYQETQYF. The CDR3 DNA reads TGTGCCAGCAGCCGCCTATTCGACTATCAAGAGACCCAGTACTTC.

In this sample, this clone turned up a few times. The chain employs TRBV5-5 and TRBJ2-2; no definite D call. CDR1 is SGHKS and CDR2 is YYEKEE in the germline V gene (reference sequence). The CDR3 is made up of 16 amino acids. Trimming cost V 0 bases and J 4 bases, with 13 bases left between them. CDR3 nucleotide sequence: TGTGCCAGCAGCTTGGGAGGTGTTGGGTCCACCGGGGAGCTGTTTTTT. As protein: CASSLGGVGSTGELFF. Based on the CDR3 plus reference TRBV5-5 and TRBJ2-2, the full variable domain is DAGVTQSPTHLIKTRGQQVTLRCSPISGHKSVSWYQQVLGQGPQFIFQYYEKEERGRGNFPDRFSARQFPNYSSELNVNALLLGDSALYLCASSLGGVGSTGELFFGEGSRLTVL.

The rearrangement uses TRBV10-3 and TRBJ1-3, with 7 bases identical to TRBD1. Trimming removed 3 bases from V and 3 bases from J; junction bases left unmatched: 5. This CDR3 spans 15 amino acids. The germline CDR1 and CDR2 sequences are ENHRY and SYGVKD. CDR3 sequence reads: CAISDTGVGGNTIYF. The DNA of the CDR3 is TGTGCCATCAGTGACACAGGGGTAGGTGGAAACACCATATATTTT.

This clone showed up just a few times. V gene TRBV4-2 combines with J gene TRBJ2-5; 8 positions match TRBD2. CDR1 is LGHNA and CDR2 is YNFKEQ in the germline V gene. J lost 6 bases, V lost 0 bases, and 9 bases had no gene match. The CDR3 covers 16 residues. CDR3 protein: CASSQDTGTSGKTQYF. The DNA of the CDR3 is TGTGCCAGCAGCCAAGATACCGGGACTAGTGGAAAGACCCAGTACTTC.

The V gene is TRBV2, the J gene TRBJ2-1, with 9 bases lining up with TRBD2. The V gene end was trimmed by 9 bases and the J gene end by 5 bases; junction bases not matched to a gene: 11. The CDR3 length is 15 residues. The germline CDR1 and CDR2 sequences are SNHLY and FYNNEI. CDR3 nucleotides: TGTGCCAGTCGGTTCCTAGCGGGGTCTAACAATGAGCAGTTCTTC. Translated, it gives CASRFLAGSNNEQFF.

The rearrangement uses TRBV6-2 or TRBV6-3 and TRBJ2-1; D could derive from TRBD1 or TRBD2 (5 bases each). V dropped 2 bases and J dropped 6 bases, with 20 bases sitting between them. CDR1 is MNHEY and CDR2 is SVGEGT in the germline V gene. CDR3 length: 17 amino acids. In DNA form, the CDR3 reads TGTGCCAGCAGTTACGGGTGGAACGGTGGGGGATTCAATGAGCAGTTCTTC. It specifies CASSYGWNGGGFNEQFF.

The V call is TRBV30, the J call TRBJ2-7, with D perhaps matching TRBD2 (6 bases). This CDR3 region has 13 residues. The V gene lost 3 bases and the J gene lost 3 bases, with 12 bases spanning the gap. Germline V gene lookup returns CDR1 GTSNPN and CDR2 SVGIG (reference sequence). CDR3 sequence reads: CAWSLGGVYEQYF. The CDR3 coding sequence is TGTGCCTGGAGCTTGGGGGGAGTCTACGAGCAGTACTTC.

The chain is built from TRBV18 and TRBJ1-5; TRBD1 is a possible D gene (6 bases). Germline V gives CDR1 KGHSH, CDR2 LQKENI. The CDR3 has 16 residues. Trimming removed 0 bases from V and 6 bases from J, with 15 bases in between. Here the CDR3 reads CASSPPKQGTAQPQHF. DNA for the CDR3: TGTGCCAGCTCACCACCTAAACAGGGAACGGCTCAGCCCCAGCATTTT.

V and J are TRBV15 and TRBJ2-7; 12 nucleotides match TRBD2. CDR1 LNHNV and CDR2 YYDKDF come from the germline V gene (reference sequence). The CDR3 extends over 14 amino acids. With 5 bases clipped from V and 6 bases from J, the junction kept 5 bases outside the gene matches. This chain's CDR3 is CATSVRTSGAEQYF. The CDR3 coding sequence is TGTGCCACCAGCGTACGGACTAGCGGGGCCGAGCAGTACTTC.

This clone has a handful of counts. The chain recombines TRBV18 with TRBJ1-3, with D unresolved. This CDR3 comprises 13 residues. From germline, CDR1 is KGHSH and CDR2 LQKENI. V was clipped by 0 bases and J by 2 bases, with 2 bases between them. CDR3 DNA: TGTGCCAGCTCACCACCCCCTGGAAACACCATATATTTT. Its protein is CASSPPPGNTIYF.

This sequence joins TRBV7-9 and TRBJ1-1; D ambiguous. The CDR3 consists of 10 residues. V was clipped by 10 bases and J by 7 bases, with 10 bases between them. Looked up from germline, CDR1 is SEHNR and CDR2 is FQNEAQ (reference sequence). CDR3 coding DNA: TGTGCCACCGGGTACTATGAAGCTTTCTTT. Translating it yields CATGYYEAFF.

The chain carries TRBV7-2 and TRBJ2-3; unclear D gene. Trimming took 1 base from V and 2 from J, leaving 10 bases between them. The CDR3 length is 15 residues. Germline V lookup: CDR1 SGHTA, CDR2 FQGNSA. CDR3 residues: CASSLVGQDTDTQYF. The CDR3 DNA follows: TGTGCCAGCAGCTTAGTTGGTCAGGACACAGATACGCAGTATTTT. Looking up the rest from reference TRBV7-2 and TRBJ2-3 gives the full variable domain: GAGVSQSPSNKVTEKGKDVELRCDPISGHTALYWYRQSLGQGLEFLIYFQGNSAPDKSGLPSDRFSAERTGGSVSTLTIQRTQQEDSAVYLCASSLVGQDTDTQYFGPGTRLTVL.

The chain has TRBV4-1 and TRBJ1-4; D is unresolved. The CDR3 runs to 14 residues. Trimming removed 2 bases from V and 6 bases from J, with 10 bases in between. In germline, CDR1 is MGHRA, CDR2 YSYEKL. DNA for the CDR3: TGCGCCAGCAGCCAACTACTCCTGGATGAAAAACTGTTTTTT. The encoded protein is CASSQLLLDEKLFF.